This TCR beta chain was found in a study of OX40 agonist ivuxolimab in advanced cancers. General study findings and limits: Relative to CD4+ cells, CD8+ T cells on average had more expanded clones.

Comments on this clone: What it binds is unknown.

Clones were read by immunoSEQ multiplex PCR, and TCRdb kept only the in-frame ones, dropping some. The sample contains more than 13,000 clones, roughly 87% of which appear only once. Germline values: CDR1 SGHNT, CDR2 YYREEE (reference sequence). V lost 0 bases to trimming and J lost 2 bases, with 9 bases between them. This CDR3 contains 14 residues. The chain uses TRBV5-4 and TRBJ2-7; D remains unclear. The receptor was isolated from an adult with an advanced solid tumor such as melanoma, head and neck, liver or kidney cancer. Here the sequenced sample was CD4+ or CD8+ T cells sorted from blood, taken in a trial of the OX40 agonist ivuxolimab. The CDR3 reads CASSLGLNTYEQYF. The CDR3 bases are TGTGCCAGCAGCTTGGGGCTGAATACCTACGAGCAGTACTTC.